Listed below are T cell receptor beta chains from one sample, sequenced in a study of blood T cell repertoires in COVID-19. Sequencing was performed with immunoSEQ multiplex PCR; in TCRdb, only in-frame clones are kept and a portion is missing. This sample has 150,000 or so clones; approximately 83% occur once, and the top ten carry roughly 8%. The sequencing input was peripheral blood. The receptors come from a man between 60 and 75 years old with acute or convalescent COVID-19. CDR3s include the opening cysteine and the closing phenylalanine or tryptophan. A D gene is named only where the DNA matches it firmly. A row's size may be missing; if present it is once, few, many or a size class.

clone_size j_call d_call v_call cdr3_aa cdr3_nt
NA TRBJ2-5 TRBD1 TRBV3-1/TRBV3-2 CASSLWGGTGDQETQYF TGTGCCAGCAGCCTTTGGGGGGGGACAGGGGACCAAGAGACCCAGTACTTC
once TRBJ2-7 NA TRBV6-6 CASSRDIYEQYF TGTGCCAGCAGTCGAGACATCTACGAGCAGTACTTC
NA TRBJ1-5 TRBD1 TRBV6-5 CASIWGQGNNQPQHF TGTGCCAGCATTTGGGGACAGGGGAACAATCAGCCCCAGCATTTT
NA TRBJ1-5 TRBD1 TRBV10-3 CAISESTGRNQPQHF TGTGCCATCAGTGAGTCGACAGGGCGGAATCAGCCCCAGCATTTT
NA TRBJ1-5 TRBD1 TRBV19 CASRPARGYSNQPQHF TGTGCCAGCCGCCCCGCCAGGGGGTATAGCAATCAGCCCCAGCATTTT
NA TRBJ2-1 TRBD2 TRBV5-1 CASSSRLAGDRNEQFF TGCGCCAGCAGCTCCAGACTAGCGGGAGACCGCAATGAGCAGTTCTTC
NA TRBJ1-2 NA TRBV28 CASSPSPGAYYGYTF TGTGCCAGCAGCCCATCTCCTGGGGCGTACTATGGCTACACCTTC
NA TRBJ2-3 NA TRBV5-4 CASSLRGADTQYF TGTGCCAGCAGCTTGAGAGGCGCAGATACGCAGTATTTT
NA TRBJ2-1 TRBD1 TRBV5-1 CASSLEGGPGNEQFF TGCGCCAGCAGCTTGGAAGGGGGCCCGGGCAATGAGCAGTTCTTC
NA TRBJ1-1 NA TRBV2 CATPWEAPFF TGTGCCACGCCCTGGGAGGCACCATTCTTT
few TRBJ1-2 TRBD1 TRBV24-1 CATSGSTGGGIYGYTF TGTGCCACCAGTGGTTCAACAGGGGGCGGAATCTATGGCTACACCTTC
NA TRBJ1-1 NA TRBV10-3 CAISESSGDAFF TGTGCCATCAGTGAGTCGAGCGGTGACGCTTTCTTT
NA TRBJ1-3 NA TRBV14 CASSQGARNTIYF TGTGCCAGCAGCCAGGGGGCACGAAACACCATATATTTT
once TRBJ2-3 TRBD2 TRBV3-1/TRBV3-2 CASSQDIAGGPRDTQYF TGTGCCAGCAGCCAAGATATTGCGGGAGGGCCCAGAGATACGCAGTATTTT